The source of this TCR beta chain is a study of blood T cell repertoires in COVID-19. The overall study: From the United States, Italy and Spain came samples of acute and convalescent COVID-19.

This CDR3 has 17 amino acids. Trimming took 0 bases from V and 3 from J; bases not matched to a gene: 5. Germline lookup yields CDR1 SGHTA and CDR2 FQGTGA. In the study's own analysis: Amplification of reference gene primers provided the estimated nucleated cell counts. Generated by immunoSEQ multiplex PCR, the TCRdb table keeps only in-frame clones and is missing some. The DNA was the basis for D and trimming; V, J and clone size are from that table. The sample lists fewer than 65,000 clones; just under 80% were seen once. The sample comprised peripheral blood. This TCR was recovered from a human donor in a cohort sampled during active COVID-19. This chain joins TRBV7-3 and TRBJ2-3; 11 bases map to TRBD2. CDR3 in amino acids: CASSLTPSGRRTDTQYF. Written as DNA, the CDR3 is TGTGCCAGCAGCTTAACTCCTAGCGGGAGGCGGACAGATACGCAGTATTTT.